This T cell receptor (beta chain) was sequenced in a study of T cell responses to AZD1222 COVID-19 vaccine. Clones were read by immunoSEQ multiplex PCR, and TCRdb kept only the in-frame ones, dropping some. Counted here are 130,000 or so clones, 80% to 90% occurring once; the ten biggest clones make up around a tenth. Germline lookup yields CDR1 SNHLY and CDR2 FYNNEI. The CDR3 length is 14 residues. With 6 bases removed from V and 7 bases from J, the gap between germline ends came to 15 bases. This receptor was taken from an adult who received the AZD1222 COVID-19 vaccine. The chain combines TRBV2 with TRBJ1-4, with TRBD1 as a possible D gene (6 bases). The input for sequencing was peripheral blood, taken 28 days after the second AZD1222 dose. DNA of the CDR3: TGTGCCAGCAGCCCCGGGGGGGCAGGTGAAAAACTGTTTTTT. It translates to CASSPGGAGEKLFF.